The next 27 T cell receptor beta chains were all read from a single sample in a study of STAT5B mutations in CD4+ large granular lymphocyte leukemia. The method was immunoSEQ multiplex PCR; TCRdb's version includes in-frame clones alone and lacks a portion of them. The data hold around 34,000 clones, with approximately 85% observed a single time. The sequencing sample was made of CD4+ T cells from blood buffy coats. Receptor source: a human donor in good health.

For the CDR3, the DNA is TGTGCCAGCAGAAAAGGACAGGGGGGGGGAGAGACCCAGTACTTC. Amino acid sequence: CASRKGQGGGETQYF. The chain recombines TRBV6-6 with TRBJ2-5, with 10 bases identical to TRBD1. Per germline, CDR1 MNHNY and CDR2 SVGAGI (reference sequence). This CDR3 has 15 amino acids. The V gene end was trimmed by 6 bases and the J gene end by 4 bases; junction bases not matched to a gene: 8.

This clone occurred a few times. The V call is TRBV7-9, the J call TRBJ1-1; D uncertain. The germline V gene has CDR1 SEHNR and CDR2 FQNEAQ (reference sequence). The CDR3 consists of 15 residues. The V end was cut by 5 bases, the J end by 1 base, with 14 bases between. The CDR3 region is CASSRRRASNTEAFF. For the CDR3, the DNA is TGTGCCAGCAGCCGACGACGGGCTTCGAACACTGAAGCTTTCTTT.

The CDR3 sequence: CASSLGSGESDEQFF. The CDR3 DNA reads as TGTGCCAGCAGCTTAGGTAGCGGGGAATCCGATGAGCAGTTCTTC. This rearrangement joins TRBV11-3 to TRBJ2-1; 8 nucleotides align to TRBD2. Germline trimming cut 1 base from V and 8 bases from J; bases unmatched to any gene: 7. CDR1 and CDR2 (germline): SGHNT, YENEEA. The CDR3 is 15 residues long. Combining the CDR3 with reference TRBV11-3 and TRBJ2-1 gives the whole variable domain EAGVVQSPRYKIIEKKQPVAFWCNPISGHNTLYWYLQNLGQGPELLIRYENEEAVDDSQLPKDRFSAERLKGVDSTLKIQPAELGDSAVYLCASSLGSGESDEQFFGPGTRLTVL.

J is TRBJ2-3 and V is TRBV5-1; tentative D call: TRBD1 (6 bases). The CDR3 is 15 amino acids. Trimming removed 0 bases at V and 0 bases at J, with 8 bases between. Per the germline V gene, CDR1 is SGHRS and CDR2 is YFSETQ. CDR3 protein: CASSLGTVSTDTQYF. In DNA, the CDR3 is TGCGCCAGCAGCTTGGGGACAGTCAGCACAGATACGCAGTATTTT.

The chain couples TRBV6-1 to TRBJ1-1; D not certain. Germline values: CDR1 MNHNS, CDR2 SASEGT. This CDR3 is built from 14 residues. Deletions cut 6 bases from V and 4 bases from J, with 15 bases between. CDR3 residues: CASSGPSSGTEAFF. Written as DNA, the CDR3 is TGTGCCAGCAGCGGGCCCTCCTCCGGCACTGAAGCTTTCTTT.

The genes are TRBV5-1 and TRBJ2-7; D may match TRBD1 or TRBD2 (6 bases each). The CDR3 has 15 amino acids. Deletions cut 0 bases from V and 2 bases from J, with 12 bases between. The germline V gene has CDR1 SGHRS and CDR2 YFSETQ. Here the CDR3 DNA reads TGCGCCAGCAGCTTGGGCGGGACATATACCTACGAGCAGTACTTC. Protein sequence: CASSLGGTYTYEQYF.

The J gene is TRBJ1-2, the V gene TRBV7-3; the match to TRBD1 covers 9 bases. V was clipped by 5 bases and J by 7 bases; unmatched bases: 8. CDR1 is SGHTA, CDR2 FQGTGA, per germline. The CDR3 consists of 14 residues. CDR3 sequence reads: CASSRGQGPGGYTF. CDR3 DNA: TGTGCCAGCAGCCGGGGACAGGGCCCCGGTGGCTACACCTTC. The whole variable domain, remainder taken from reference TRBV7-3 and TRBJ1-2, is GAGVSQTPSNKVTEKGKYVELRCDPISGHTALYWYRQSLGQGPEFLIYFQGTGAADDSGLPNDRFFAVRPEGSVSTLKIQRTERGDSAVYLCASSRGQGPGGYTFGSGTRLTVV.

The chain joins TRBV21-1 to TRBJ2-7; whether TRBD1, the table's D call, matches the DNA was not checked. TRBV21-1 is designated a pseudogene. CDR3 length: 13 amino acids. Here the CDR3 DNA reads TGTGCCAGCTGTGGGGGACAGGGCTACGAGCAGTACTTC. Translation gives CASCGGQGYEQYF.

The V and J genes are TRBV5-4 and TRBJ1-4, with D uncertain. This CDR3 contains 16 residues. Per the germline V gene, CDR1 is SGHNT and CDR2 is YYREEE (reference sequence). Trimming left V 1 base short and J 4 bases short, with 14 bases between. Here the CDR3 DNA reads TGTGCCAGCAGCTTGAGGGAAGGAGGGAGTAATGAAAAACTGTTTTTT. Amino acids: CASSLREGGSNEKLFF.

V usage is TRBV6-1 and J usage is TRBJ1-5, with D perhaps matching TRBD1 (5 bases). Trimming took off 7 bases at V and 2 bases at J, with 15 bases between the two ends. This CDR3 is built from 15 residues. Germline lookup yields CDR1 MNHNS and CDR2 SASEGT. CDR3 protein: CASTPMGGGNQPQHF. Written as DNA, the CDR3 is TGTGCCAGCACCCCGATGGGGGGAGGCAATCAGCCCCAGCATTTT.

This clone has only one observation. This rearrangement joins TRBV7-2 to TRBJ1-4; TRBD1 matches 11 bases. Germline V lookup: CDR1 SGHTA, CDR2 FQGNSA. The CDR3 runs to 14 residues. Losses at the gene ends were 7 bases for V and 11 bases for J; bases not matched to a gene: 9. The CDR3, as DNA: TGTGCCAGCAACCCGGGACAGGGGGATCGGAAACTGTTTTTT. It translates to CASNPGQGDRKLFF.

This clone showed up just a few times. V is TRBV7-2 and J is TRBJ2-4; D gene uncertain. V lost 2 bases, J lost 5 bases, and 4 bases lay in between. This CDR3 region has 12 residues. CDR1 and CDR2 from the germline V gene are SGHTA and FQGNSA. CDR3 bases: TGTGCCAGCAGCTTATTCGAAAACATTCAGTACTTC. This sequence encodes CASSLFENIQYF.

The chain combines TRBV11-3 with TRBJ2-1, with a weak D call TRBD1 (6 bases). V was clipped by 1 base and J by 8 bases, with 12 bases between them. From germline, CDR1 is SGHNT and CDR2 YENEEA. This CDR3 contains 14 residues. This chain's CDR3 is CASSLVIGGYEQFF. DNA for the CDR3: TGTGCCAGCAGCTTAGTAATAGGGGGATATGAGCAGTTCTTC.

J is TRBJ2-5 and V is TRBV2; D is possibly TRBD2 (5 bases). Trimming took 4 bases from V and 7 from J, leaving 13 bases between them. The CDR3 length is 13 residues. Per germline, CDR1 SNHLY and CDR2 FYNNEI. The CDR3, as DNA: TGTGCCAGCAGTGGAGAGAGGGTTGGGACCCAGTACTTC. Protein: CASSGERVGTQYF.

CDR3 coding DNA: TGCAGTGCTAGAGAGGGGCGCGAGCAGTACTTC. It is translated as CSAREGREQYF. The V and J genes are TRBV20-1 and TRBJ2-7; D is possibly TRBD1 (5 bases). V lost 0 bases and J lost 6, with 6 bases in between. The CDR3 is 11 residues long. Germline CDR1 is DFQATT and CDR2 is SNEGSKA (reference sequence).

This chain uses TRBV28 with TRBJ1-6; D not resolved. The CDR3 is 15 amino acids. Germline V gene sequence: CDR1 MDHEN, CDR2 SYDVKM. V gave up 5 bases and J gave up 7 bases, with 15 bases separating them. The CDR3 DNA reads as TGTGCCAGCAGTCCTCCGGACCTGGGGAATTCACCCCTCCACTTT. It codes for CASSPPDLGNSPLHF.

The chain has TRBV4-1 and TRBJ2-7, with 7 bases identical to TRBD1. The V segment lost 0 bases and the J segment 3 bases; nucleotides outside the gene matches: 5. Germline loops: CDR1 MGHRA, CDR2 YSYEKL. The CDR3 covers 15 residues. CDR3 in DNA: TGCGCCAGCAGCCAAGATACAGGGGAATACTACGAGCAGTACTTC. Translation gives CASSQDTGEYYEQYF.

The CDR3 region is CASSLGGRIADTQYF. CDR3 sequence (DNA): TGCGCCAGCAGCTTGGGCGGGAGAATTGCAGATACGCAGTATTTT. The chain employs TRBV5-1 and TRBJ2-3, with TRBD2 identical over 7 bases. Germline CDR1 is SGHRS and CDR2 is YFSETQ. The trim removed 0 bases at V and 4 bases at J, leaving 5 bases unmatched. CDR3 length: 15 residues.

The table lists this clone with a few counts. In DNA form, the CDR3 reads TGCAGCTCGAGGGGACAGCTGAACACTGAAGCTTTCTTT. Amino acids: CSSRGQLNTEAFF. This rearrangement joins TRBV29-1 to TRBJ1-1, with 7 nucleotides matching TRBD1. V lost 8 bases and J lost 0; bases outside the gene matches: 6. Germline V lookup: CDR1 SQVTM, CDR2 ANQGSEA. The CDR3 has 13 residues.

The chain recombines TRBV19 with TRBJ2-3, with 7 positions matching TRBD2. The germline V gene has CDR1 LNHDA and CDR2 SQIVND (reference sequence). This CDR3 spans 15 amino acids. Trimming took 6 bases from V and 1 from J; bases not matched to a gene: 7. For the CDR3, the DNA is TGTGCCAGTAGGAGGAGCGGGGTAGGCACAGATACGCAGTATTTT. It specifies CASRRSGVGTDTQYF.

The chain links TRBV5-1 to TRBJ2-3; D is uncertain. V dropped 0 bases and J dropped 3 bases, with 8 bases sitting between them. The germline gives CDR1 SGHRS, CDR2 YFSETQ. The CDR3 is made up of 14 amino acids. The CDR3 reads CASSLVPSTDTQYF. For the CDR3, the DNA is TGCGCCAGCAGCTTGGTCCCCAGTACAGATACGCAGTATTTT.

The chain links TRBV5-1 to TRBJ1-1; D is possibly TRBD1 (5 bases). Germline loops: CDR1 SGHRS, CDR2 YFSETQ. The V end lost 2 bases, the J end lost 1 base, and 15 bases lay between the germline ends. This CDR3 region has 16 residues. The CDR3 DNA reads TGCGCCAGCAGCTTACCTCGGGGGAGGGGGAACACTGAAGCTTTCTTT. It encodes CASSLPRGRGNTEAFF.

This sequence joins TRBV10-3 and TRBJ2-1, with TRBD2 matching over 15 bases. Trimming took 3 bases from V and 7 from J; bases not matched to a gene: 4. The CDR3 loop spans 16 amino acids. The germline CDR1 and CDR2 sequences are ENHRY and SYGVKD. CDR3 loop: CAISEPGLAGGNEQFF. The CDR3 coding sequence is TGTGCCATCAGTGAACCGGGACTAGCGGGGGGAAATGAGCAGTTCTTC.

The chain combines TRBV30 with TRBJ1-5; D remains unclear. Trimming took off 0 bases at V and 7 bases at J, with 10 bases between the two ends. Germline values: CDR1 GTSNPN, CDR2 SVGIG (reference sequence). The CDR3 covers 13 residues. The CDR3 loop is CAWSVGGEQPQHF. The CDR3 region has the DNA TGTGCCTGGAGTGTAGGTGGAGAACAGCCCCAGCATTTT.

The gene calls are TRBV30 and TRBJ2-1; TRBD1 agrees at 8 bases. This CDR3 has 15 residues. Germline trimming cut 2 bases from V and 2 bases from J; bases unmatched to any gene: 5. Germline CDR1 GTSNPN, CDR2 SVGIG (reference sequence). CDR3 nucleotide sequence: TGTGCCTGGAGTACCGGGACAGGCGCCTACAATGAGCAGTTCTTC. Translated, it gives CAWSTGTGAYNEQFF.

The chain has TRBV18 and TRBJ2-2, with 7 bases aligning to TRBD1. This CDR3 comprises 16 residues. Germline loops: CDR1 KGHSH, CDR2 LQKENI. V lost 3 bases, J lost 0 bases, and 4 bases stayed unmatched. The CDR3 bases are TGTGCCAGCTCACCTTGGACAGGTTCGAACACCGGGGAGCTGTTTTTT. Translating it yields CASSPWTGSNTGELFF.

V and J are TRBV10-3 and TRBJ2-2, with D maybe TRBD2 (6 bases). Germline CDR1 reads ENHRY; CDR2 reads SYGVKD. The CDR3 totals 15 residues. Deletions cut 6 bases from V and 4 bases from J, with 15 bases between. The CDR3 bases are TGTGCCATCAGGCCAGAACGGGGGAGCACCGGGGAGCTGTTTTTT. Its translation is CAIRPERGSTGELFF.